The following is a T cell receptor beta chain sequence with its context. This clonotype was counted many times. The target of this receptor is not known. There are no base qualities to consult, and no much larger clone falls within one base. The data were taken from a study of blood T cells in healthy people across ages (dated by TCRdb to the mid-2010s). Context from the whole study: In model experiments, template switching captured roughly one uniquely barcoded TCR beta cDNA molecule for every two T cells. Age-related changes in TCR beta repertoire diversity were measured in the study by deep sequencing normalized with unique cDNA molecular identifiers. The donors were divided into four age groups: young (average roughly 15 years), middle-aged (roughly 42), aged (approximately 64) and long-lived (about 84). To avoid experimental bias, donors of different ages were randomly spread across the sequencing lanes. Using the same blood draw, the study looked at two additional independent replicas of 1 million unique cDNA reads for two donors, one aged 18 to 30 and the other aged 80 or older.

Between the V and J ends, shortened by 5 bases and 4 bases respectively, the junction contains 21 bases. The CDR3 goes from the cysteine to the phenylalanine over 17 residues. The DNA shown is the 51-base CDR3, in frame from base 1. From the germline V gene (reference sequence), CDR1 is SEHNR and CDR2 is FQNEAQ. The library was built by means of 5' RACE. TCRdb shows the sequencer as Illumina HiSeq 2500. A second PCR of about 6 to 11 cycles was run with a J-beta primer mix and a sample-barcoded 5' primer. A unique molecular identifier was introduced onto each TCR beta cDNA molecule by a template-switch 5' adaptor carrying 12 random nucleotides. Each sample yielded at least 2.5 million CDR3-containing paired-end reads. First-strand cDNA was synthesized from all RNA with the Mint cDNA synthesis kit, primed by a TRBC-specific oligonucleotide. All cDNA was treated with uracil-DNA glycosylase and then went through a first 18-cycle PCR with the universal primers M1SS and BC2_uni_R. The authors' analysis ran thus. Normalization of each sample was performed by random selection of 1 million high-quality reads, each carrying a distinct molecular identifier. Reads with shared molecular identifiers were discarded instead of being binned into consensus sequences. CDR3 identification, clonotype clustering and error correction used MiTCR with a Q25 quality threshold and the strictest error-elimination algorithm. A nonparametric unseen species model with Euler transformation was used to estimate lower-bound total TCR beta diversity. The public reads were run again by TCRdb, first through fastp at Q25 and then through MiXCR, and only productive beta chains were kept. Under each unique CDR3 protein, matching rows form one entry showing the most common genes and DNA. TCRdb, not the original authors, processed these V and J calls. The sample yields hundreds of thousands of distinct CDR3 sequences; approximately 21% were counted once. The top ten clonotypes cover 3.6% of the sample.

The paper as a whole reports these results and caveats: As age increased, observed TCR beta diversity per million T cells dropped in a roughly linear way, and a significant reduction was already evident by age 40. Because the CMV infection status of the donors was unknown, age-related changes in expanded clonotypes may potentially have been confounded. Total diversity estimates from one million sequenced T cells were considered lower bounds and underestimates. A strong correlation was found between observed TCR beta diversity and the percentage of naive T cells measured by flow cytometry. Since profiling was done on bulk unsorted PBMCs, naive and antigen-experienced compartments could not be conclusively compared. Compared with the aged group, the long-lived group had more naive CD4+ T cells, fewer expanded clones and increased TCR diversity, a pattern suggesting age selection.

Donors were a few dozen systemically healthy Caucasian individuals from Russia aged about 6 to 100 years. Each donor gave approximately 9.4 milliliters of peripheral blood, drawn into EDTA-treated Vacutainer tubes. PBMCs were isolated by Ficoll-Paque density-gradient centrifugation, with at least 7 million obtained per sample. Total RNA, at least 6 micrograms per sample, was extracted from PBMCs with Trizol reagent. Naive CD45RAhigh/CD27high T cell percentages were measured by flow cytometry on a PBMC aliquot from every donor. This chain is built from TRBV7-9 and TRBJ2-1; the D gene lacks a confident call. This TCR was recovered from a man between 70 and 80 years old in good health. Material for sequencing was blood. CDR3 reads: CASSPPLIVSLYNEQFF. At the DNA level, the sequence is TGTGCCAGCAGCCCCCCCCTTATCGTGAGTTTGTACAATGAGCAGTTCTTC.